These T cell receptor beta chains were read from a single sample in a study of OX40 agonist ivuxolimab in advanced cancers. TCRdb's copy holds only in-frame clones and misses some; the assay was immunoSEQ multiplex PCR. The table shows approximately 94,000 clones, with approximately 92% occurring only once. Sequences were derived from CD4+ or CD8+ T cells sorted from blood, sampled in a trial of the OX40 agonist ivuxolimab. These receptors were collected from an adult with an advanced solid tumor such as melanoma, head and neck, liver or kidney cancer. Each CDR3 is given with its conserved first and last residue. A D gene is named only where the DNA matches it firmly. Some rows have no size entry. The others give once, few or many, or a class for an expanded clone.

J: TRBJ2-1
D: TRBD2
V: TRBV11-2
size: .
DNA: TGTGCCAGCAGATCCTTGGTGCGGGAGAATAAGGGTGAGCAGTTCTTC
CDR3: CASRSLVRENKGEQFF

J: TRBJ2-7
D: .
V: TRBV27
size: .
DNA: TGTGCCAGCAGTTTCGGTTCCTCTACCTACGAGCAGTACTTC
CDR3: CASSFGSSTYEQYF

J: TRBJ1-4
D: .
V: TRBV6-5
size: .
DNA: TGTGCCAGCAGTTACTCGTGGCAGACTAATGAAAAACTGTTTTTT
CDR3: CASSYSWQTNEKLFF

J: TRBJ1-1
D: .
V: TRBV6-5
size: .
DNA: TGTGCCAGCATTAACCTGATGAACACTGAAGCTTTCTTT
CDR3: CASINLMNTEAFF

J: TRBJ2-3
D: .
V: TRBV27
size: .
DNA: TGTGCCAGCAACCCTGTATCTGGCACAGATACGCAGTATTTT
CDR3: CASNPVSGTDTQYF

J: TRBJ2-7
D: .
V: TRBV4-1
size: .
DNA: TGCGCCAGCAGTCACCGGGACACGGAAGAATACGAGCAGTACTTC
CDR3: CASSHRDTEEYEQYF

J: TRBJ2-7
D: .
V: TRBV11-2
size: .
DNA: TGTGCCAGCAGCTTAATTAAGCGACCCCCCTACGAGCAGTACTTC
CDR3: CASSLIKRPPYEQYF

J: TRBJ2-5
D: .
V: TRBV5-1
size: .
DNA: TGCGCCAGCAGCTCGACATTTCGGCCCCAAGAGACCCAGTACTTC
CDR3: CASSSTFRPQETQYF

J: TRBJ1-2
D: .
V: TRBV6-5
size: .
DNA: TGTGCCAGCAGTCCAGGGCCGCGGCATGGCTACACCTTC
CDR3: CASSPGPRHGYTF

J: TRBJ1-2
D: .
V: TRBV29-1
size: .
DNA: TGCAGCGTCCGCGATTCTCTGGCTCGTGGCTACACCTTC
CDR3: CSVRDSLARGYTF

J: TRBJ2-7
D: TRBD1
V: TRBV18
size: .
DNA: TGTGCCAGCTCAGGGGACAGGGGATACGAGCAGTACTTC
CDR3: CASSGDRGYEQYF

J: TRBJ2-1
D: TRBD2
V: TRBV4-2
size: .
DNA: TGTGCCAGCAGCCAAGACTTGGCTAGCGGGGGGTGGTATGAGCAGTTCTTC
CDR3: CASSQDLASGGWYEQFF

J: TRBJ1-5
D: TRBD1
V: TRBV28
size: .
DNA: TGTGCCAGCAGCCGGGACAGGGGTAACAGCAATCAGCCCCAGCATTTT
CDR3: CASSRDRGNSNQPQHF

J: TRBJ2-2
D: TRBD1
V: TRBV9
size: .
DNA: TGTGCCAGCAGCGTAGCATTAATCCCCCAGGGGGCCGGGGAGCTGTTTTTT
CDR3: CASSVALIPQGAGELFF

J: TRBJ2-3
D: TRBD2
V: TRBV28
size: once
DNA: TGTGCCAGCAGTTCCCCCTTGGGCGGGGGGACAGATACGCAGTATTTT
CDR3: CASSSPLGGGTDTQYF

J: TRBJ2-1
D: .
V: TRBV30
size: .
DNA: TGTGCCTGGAGTCCGGGACACGCTTACAATGAGCAGTTCTTC
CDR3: CAWSPGHAYNEQFF

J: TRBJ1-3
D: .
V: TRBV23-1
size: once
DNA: TGCGCCAGCAGTCAATCGAAGGGTACTGGAAACACCATATATTTT
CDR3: CASSQSKGTGNTIYF

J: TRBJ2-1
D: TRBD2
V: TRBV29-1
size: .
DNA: TGCAGCGTAGACAGCGGGGGGCCATCTCAATACAATGAGCAGTTCTTC
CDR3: CSVDSGGPSQYNEQFF

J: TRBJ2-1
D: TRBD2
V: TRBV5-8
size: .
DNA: TGTGCCAGCACCGAAGCGGGAGGAATGAGGAATGAGCAGTTCTTC
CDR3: CASTEAGGMRNEQFF

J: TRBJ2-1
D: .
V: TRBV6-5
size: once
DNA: TGTGCCAGCCTCCGGGGCAGTGAGCAGTTCTTC
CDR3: CASLRGSEQFF

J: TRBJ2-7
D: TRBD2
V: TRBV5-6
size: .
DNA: TGTGCCAGCAGCTTGGGACTAGCGGGACGCGAGCAGTACTTC
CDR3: CASSLGLAGREQYF

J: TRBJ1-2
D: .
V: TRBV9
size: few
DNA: TGTGCCAGCAGCGGAAAAACAGGGAACTATGGCTACACCTTC
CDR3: CASSGKTGNYGYTF

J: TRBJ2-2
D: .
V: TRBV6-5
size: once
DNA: TGTGCCAGCAGCCTCACCGATGACGTACCCGAGCTGTTTTTT
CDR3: CASSLTDDVPELFF

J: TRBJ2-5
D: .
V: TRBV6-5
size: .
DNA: TGTGCCAGCAGTTATTCAGAGACCCAGTACTTC
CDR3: CASSYSETQYF

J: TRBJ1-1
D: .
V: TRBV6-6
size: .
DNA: TGTGCCAGCAGTAGCCTCCTGAACACTGAAGCTTTCTTT
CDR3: CASSSLLNTEAFF

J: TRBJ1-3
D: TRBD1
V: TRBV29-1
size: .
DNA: TGCAGCGTTCAGGGGGATGGGCCCTCTGGAAACACCATATATTTT
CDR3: CSVQGDGPSGNTIYF

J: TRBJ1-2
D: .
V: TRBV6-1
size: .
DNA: TGTGCCAGCAGTGAACGAAATAGTTATGGCTACACCTTC
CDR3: CASSERNSYGYTF

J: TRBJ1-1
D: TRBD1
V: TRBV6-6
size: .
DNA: TGTGCCAGCACCCCGGACAGGCGGAACACTGAAGCTTTCTTT
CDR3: CASTPDRRNTEAFF

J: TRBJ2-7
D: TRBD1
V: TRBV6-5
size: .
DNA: TGTGCCAGCAGTCCCGGGACAGACTACGAGCAGTACTTC
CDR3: CASSPGTDYEQYF

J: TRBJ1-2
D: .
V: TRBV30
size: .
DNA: TGTGCCTGGTCCCTGGGGGCTAACTATGGCTACACCTTC
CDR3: CAWSLGANYGYTF

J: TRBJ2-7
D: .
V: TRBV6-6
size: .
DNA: TGTGCCAGCAGTTACTTTTTACAGGGCTACGAGCAGTACTTC
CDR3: CASSYFLQGYEQYF

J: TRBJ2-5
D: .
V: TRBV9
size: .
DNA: TGTGCCAGCAGCGGTCGGGGGACCGACCAAGAGACCCAGTACTTC
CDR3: CASSGRGTDQETQYF

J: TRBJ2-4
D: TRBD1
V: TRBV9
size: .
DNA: TGTGCCAGCAGCGGACAGGGGAAAGGACAAAACATTCAGTACTTC
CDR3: CASSGQGKGQNIQYF

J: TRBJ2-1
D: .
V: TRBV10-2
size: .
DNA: TGCGCCAGCAGTGGTCTGTACAATGAGCAGTTCTTC
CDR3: CASSGLYNEQFF

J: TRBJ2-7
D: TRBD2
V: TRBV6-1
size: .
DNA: TGTGCCAGCTTATATCGGCGGGAGGCGCACGAGCAGTACTTC
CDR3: CASLYRREAHEQYF

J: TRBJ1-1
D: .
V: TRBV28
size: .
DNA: TGTGCCAGCAGTTTAATATTCCTGGGAGCTGAAGCTTTCTTT
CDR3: CASSLIFLGAEAFF

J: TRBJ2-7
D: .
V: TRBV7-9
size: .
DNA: TGTGCCAGCAGCTCTGCCGGGGGAGCTCTCTACGAGCAGTACTTC
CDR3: CASSSAGGALYEQYF

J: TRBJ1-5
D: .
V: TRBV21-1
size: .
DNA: TGTGCCAGCAGCAAAGGGCCCCAGCATTTT
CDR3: CASSKGPQHF

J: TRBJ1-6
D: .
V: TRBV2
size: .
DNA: TGTGCCGGCCAAGGTCTAATTTCACCCCTCCACTTT
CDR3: CAGQGLISPLHF

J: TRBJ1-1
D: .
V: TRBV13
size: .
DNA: TGTGCCAGCAGCTTGGGTGGTATGGGAATTGAAGCTTTCTTT
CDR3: CASSLGGMGIEAFF

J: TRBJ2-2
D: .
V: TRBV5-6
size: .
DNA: TGTGCCAGCAGCTTTTGGGGCGGGGAGCTGTTTTTT
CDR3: CASSFWGGELFF

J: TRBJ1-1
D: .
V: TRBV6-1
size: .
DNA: TGTGCCAGCAGTGAGTACACACTTCCCATGAACACTGAAGCTTTCTTT
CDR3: CASSEYTLPMNTEAFF

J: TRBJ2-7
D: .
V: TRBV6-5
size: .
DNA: TGTGCCAGCAGTTACAGGGGAAGATCCTACGAGCAGTACTTC
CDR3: CASSYRGRSYEQYF

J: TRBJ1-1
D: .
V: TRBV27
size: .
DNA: TGTGCCAGCAGTTCCGGGACTGTTACTGAAGCTTTCTTT
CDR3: CASSSGTVTEAFF

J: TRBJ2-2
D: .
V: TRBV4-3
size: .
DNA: TGCGCCAGCAGCCAAGGCATTTCGGCCACTAGATTCACCGGGGAGCTGTTTTTT
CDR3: CASSQGISATRFTGELFF

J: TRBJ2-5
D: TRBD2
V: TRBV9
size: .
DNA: TGTGCCAGCAGCATCGCCCGCGGGAGCACTCAAGAGACCCAGTACTTC
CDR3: CASSIARGSTQETQYF

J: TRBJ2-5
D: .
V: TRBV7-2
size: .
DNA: TGTGCCAGCAGCTTAACCTTCCTACTGTACCAAGAGACCCAGTACTTC
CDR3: CASSLTFLLYQETQYF

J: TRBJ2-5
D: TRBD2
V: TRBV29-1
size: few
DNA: TGCAGCGTTGAAGATCGAGGATTTGGTAGCGGGGACCAAGAGACCCAGTACTTC
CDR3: CSVEDRGFGSGDQETQYF

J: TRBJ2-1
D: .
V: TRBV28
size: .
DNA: TGTGCCAGCAGTAGGGACGCCTACAATGAGCAGTTCTTC
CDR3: CASSRDAYNEQFF

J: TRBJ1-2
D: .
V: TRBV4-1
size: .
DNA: TGCGCCAGCAGCCAGGGGACTAATTATGGCTACACCTTC
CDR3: CASSQGTNYGYTF

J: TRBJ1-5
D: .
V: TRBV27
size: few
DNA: TGTGCCAGCAGTTTAGGCAATCAGCCCCAGCATTTT
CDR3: CASSLGNQPQHF

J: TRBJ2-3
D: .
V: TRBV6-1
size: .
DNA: TGTGCCAGCTTGGATTTTGCAAGCACAGATACGCAGTATTTT
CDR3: CASLDFASTDTQYF

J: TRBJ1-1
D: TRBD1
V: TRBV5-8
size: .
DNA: TGTGCCAGCAGCCCCCCGGGACAGGGTGTATTTACTGAAGCTTTCTTT
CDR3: CASSPPGQGVFTEAFF

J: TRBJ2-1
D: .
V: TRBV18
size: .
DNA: TGTGCCAGCTCACCCCCGTCCTCTAGGGGCGATGAGCAGTTCTTC
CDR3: CASSPPSSRGDEQFF

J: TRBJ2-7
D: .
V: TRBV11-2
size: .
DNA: TGTGCCAGCAGCCTCGGTCGGGGGGCCAACTACGAGCAGTACTTC
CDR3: CASSLGRGANYEQYF